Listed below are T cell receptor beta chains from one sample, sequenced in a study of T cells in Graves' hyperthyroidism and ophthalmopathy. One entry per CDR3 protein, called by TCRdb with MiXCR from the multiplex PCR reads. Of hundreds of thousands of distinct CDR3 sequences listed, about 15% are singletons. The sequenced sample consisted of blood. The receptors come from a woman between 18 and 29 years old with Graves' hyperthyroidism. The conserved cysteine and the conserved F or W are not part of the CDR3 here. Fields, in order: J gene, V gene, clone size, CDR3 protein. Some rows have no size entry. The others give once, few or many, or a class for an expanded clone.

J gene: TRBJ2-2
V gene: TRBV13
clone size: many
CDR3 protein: ASSSGTSWTGELF

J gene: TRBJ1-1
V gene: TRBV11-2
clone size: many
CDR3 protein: ASSSGRNTEAF

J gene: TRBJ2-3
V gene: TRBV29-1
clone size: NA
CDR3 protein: SVLGLAAWGGTDTQY

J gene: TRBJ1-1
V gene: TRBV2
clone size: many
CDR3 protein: ASSRTGNGKNTEAF

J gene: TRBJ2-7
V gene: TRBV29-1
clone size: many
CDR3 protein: SVARDNSHHEQY

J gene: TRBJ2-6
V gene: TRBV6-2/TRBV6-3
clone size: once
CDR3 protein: ASSFLIGGAGANVLT

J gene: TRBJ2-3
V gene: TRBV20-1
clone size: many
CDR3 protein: SATDRGTDTQY

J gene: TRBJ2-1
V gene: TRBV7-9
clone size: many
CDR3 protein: ATDPGQGDNNEQF

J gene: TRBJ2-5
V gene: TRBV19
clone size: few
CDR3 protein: ATEGQPQETQY

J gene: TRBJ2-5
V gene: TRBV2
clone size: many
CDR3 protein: ASSNGGLAGKETQY

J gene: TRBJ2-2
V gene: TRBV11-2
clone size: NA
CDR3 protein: ASSKTSGAGTAGELF

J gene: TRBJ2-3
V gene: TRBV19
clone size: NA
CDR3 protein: ASSAEGRPTDTQY

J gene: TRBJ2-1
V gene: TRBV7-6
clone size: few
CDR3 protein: ASSLSEGPYNEQF

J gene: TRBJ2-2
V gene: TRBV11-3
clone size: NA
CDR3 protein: ASSLGGGPTTGELF

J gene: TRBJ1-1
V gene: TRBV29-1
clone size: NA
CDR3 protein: SVAGTSMNTEAF

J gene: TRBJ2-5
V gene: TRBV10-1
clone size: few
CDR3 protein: ASSGQGDLAQY

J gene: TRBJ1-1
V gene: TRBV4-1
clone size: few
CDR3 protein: ASSFRTASIGNTEAF

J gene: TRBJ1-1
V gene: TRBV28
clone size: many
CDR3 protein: ASSFGRWGQKNTEAF

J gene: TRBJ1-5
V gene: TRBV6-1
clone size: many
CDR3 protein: ASSLDRVPYQPQH

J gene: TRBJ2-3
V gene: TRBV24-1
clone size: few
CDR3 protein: ATSSGNHFGTDTQY

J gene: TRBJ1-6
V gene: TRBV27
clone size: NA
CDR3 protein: ASSILGGSPLH

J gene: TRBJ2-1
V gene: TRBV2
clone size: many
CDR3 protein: ASRSSGSGNEQF

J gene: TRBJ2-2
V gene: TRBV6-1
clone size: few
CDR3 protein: ASSVKIVGELF

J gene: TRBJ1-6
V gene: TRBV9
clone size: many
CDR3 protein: ASSVGTGGSSPLH

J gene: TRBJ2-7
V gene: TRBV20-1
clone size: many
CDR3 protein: SARGGTAPYEQY

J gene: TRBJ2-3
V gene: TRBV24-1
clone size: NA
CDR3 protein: ATSDRKRQLSDTQY

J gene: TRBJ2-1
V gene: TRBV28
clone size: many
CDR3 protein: ASSDYYRAQF

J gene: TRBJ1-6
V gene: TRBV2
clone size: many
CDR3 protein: ASSRDTNSPLH

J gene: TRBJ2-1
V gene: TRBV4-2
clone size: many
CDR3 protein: ASSLPSGRAGSHEQF

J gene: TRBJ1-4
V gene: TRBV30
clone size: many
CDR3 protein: AWSPFGLGEKLF

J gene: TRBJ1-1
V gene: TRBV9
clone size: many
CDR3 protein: ASSVGGGLTEAF

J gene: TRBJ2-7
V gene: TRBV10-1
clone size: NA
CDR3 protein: ASSALASANYEQY

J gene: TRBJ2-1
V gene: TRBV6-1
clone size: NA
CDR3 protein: ASSEWGYEQF

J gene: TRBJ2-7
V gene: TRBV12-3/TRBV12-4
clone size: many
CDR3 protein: ASSLGQGLRYEQY

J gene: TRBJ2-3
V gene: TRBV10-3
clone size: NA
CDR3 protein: ATSDSGKDTQY

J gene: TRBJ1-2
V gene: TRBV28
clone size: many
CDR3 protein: ASSLWQGTYGYT

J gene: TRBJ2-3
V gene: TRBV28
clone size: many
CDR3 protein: ASRSHAVTSSTDTQY

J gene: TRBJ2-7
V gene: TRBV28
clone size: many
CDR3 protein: ASRGLAGWEQY

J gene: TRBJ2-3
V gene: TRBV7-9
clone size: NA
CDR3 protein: ASRSGTGVSDTQY

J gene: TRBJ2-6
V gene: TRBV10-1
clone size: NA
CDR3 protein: ASREDGDSGANVLT